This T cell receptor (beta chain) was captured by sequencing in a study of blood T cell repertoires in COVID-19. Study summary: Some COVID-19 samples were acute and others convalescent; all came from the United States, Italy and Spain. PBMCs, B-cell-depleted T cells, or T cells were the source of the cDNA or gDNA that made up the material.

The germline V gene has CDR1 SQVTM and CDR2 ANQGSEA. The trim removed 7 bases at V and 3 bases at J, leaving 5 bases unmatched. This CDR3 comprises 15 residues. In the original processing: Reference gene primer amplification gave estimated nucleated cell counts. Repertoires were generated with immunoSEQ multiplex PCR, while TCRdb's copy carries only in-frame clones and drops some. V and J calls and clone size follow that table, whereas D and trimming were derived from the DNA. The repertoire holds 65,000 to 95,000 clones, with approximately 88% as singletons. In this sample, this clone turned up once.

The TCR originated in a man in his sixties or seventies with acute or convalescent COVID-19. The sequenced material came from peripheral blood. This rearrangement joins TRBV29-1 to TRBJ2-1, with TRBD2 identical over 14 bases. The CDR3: CSASGLAGVYNEQFF. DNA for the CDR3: TGCAGCGCCTCGGGACTAGCGGGAGTCTACAATGAGCAGTTCTTC.